The 28 T cell receptor beta chains below were found in one sample sequenced in a study of post-analysis software for immune sequencing data. Study results and caveats: Included in a set of a handful of TRBV segments more frequent in patients than controls were TRBV5-6, TRBV5-1 and TRBV20-1.

No cognate antigen is known for these TCRs. Each TCR beta cDNA library carried unique molecular identifiers. Using its own MiXCR run on the PCR reads, TCRdb lists one record per CDR3 protein. The sample includes 800,000 to 950,000 distinct CDR3 sequences, about 53% seen only once; the top ten take about 4.8%. Material: blood. The receptors here all came from a girl aged 10 to 17 with multiple sclerosis.

This chain links TRBV7-3 with TRBJ2-1, with D possibly TRBD2 on 6 matching bases. CDR1 and CDR2 from the germline V gene are SGHTA and FQGTGA. V lost 4 bases to trimming and J lost 3 bases, with 10 bases between them. This CDR3 is built from 14 residues. This CDR3 reads CASSSGLGYNEQFF. CDR3 bases: TGTGCCAGCAGCTCGGGACTGGGCTACAATGAGCAGTTCTTC.

This clonotype was detected only once. The chain joins TRBV4-1 to TRBJ2-7; 7 bases line up with TRBD1. The junction had 7 bases not matched to a gene; V was cut back by 1 base and J by 4 bases. CDR1 MGHRA and CDR2 YSYEKL come from the germline V gene. This CDR3 comprises 15 residues. Written as DNA, the CDR3 is TGCGCCAGCAGCCAAGGACAGGGCAGGGAGTACGAGCAGTACTTC. Translation gives CASSQGQGREYEQYF.

The chain is built from TRBV7-3 and TRBJ2-6; 7 positions match TRBD2. In germline, CDR1 is SGHTA, CDR2 FQGTGA. The V and J ends lost 5 bases and 0 bases, in that order; junction bases with no gene match: 7. This CDR3 has 17 residues. The CDR3 is CASSPNGGGSGANVLTF. The CDR3 nucleotides read TGTGCCAGCAGCCCAAATGGGGGGGGCTCTGGGGCCAACGTCCTGACTTTC.

The genes are TRBV6-5 and TRBJ2-2, with TRBD2 identical over 10 bases. Losses at the gene ends were 5 bases for V and 6 bases for J; bases not matched to a gene: 3. Germline values: CDR1 MNHEY, CDR2 SVGAGI. The CDR3 has 14 amino acids. The CDR3 loop reads CASSTGLASGELFF. The DNA for the CDR3 is TGTGCCAGCAGTACGGGACTAGCGTCCGGGGAGCTGTTTTTT.

The rearrangement joins TRBV5-6 to TRBJ2-2; 7 bases are shared with TRBD1. V trimming: 3 bases; J trimming: 3 bases; junction bases outside the gene matches: 14. CDR3 length: 18 amino acids. In germline, CDR1 is SGHDT, CDR2 YYEEEE. CDR3 in amino acids: CASSSYRAQGPHTGELFF. As DNA, the CDR3 is TGTGCCAGCAGCTCATACAGGGCACAGGGGCCCCACACCGGGGAGCTGTTTTTT. Together with reference TRBV5-6 and TRBJ2-2, the CDR3 gives the full variable domain: DAGVTQSPTHLIKTRGQQVTLRCSPKSGHDTVSWYQQALGQGPQFIFQYYEEEERQRGNFPDRFSGHQFPNYSSELNVNALLLGDSALYLCASSSYRAQGPHTGELFFGEGSRLTVL.

The chain uses TRBV4-2 and TRBJ2-4, with D perhaps matching TRBD2 (6 bases). CDR3 size: 14 residues. Germline V CDR1 and CDR2: LGHNA, YNFKEQ. Trimming shortened V by 1 base and J by 7 bases, and 11 bases separated the two germline ends. CDR3 coding DNA: TGTGCCAGCAGCCAAGTCTTAGCGGCGAACATTCAGTACTTC. It translates to CASSQVLAANIQYF.

The chain carries TRBV7-9 and TRBJ2-4; 7 positions match TRBD1. This CDR3 comprises 18 residues. The V segment lost 4 bases and the J segment 7 bases; nucleotides outside the gene matches: 19. The germline CDR1 and CDR2 sequences are SEHNR and FQNEAQ (reference sequence). The CDR3, as DNA: TGTGCCAGCAGCTCCAACCCCCCAGGACAGGTGGAGAGGAACATTCAGTACTTC. It codes for CASSSNPPGQVERNIQYF.

This clonotype was detected a few times. The rearrangement links TRBV5-1 to TRBJ2-7; 7 bases map to TRBD2. The V segment lost 0 bases and the J segment 0 bases; nucleotides outside the gene matches: 6. CDR3 length: 16 amino acids. CDR1 SGHRS and CDR2 YFSETQ come from the germline V gene. This CDR3 reads CASSLAPSGSSYEQYF. The CDR3 nucleotides read TGCGCCAGCAGCTTGGCCCCTAGCGGCAGCTCCTACGAGCAGTACTTC. The variable domain in full, with the rest retrieved from reference TRBV5-1 and TRBJ2-7, is KAGVTQTPRYLIKTRGQQVTLSCSPISGHRSVSWYQQTPGQGLQFLFEYFSETQRNKGNFPGRFSGRQFSNSRSEMNVSTLELGDSALYLCASSLAPSGSSYEQYFGPGTRLTVT.

The chain recombines TRBV29-1 with TRBJ2-5; 9 nucleotides line up with TRBD1. The CDR3 has 13 amino acids. V shed 7 bases and J 3 bases; nucleotides not matched to a gene: 6. Germline CDR1 is SQVTM and CDR2 is ANQGSEA. The CDR3 reads CSGSGTGKETQYF. CDR3 DNA sequence: TGCAGCGGTTCCGGGACAGGGAAAGAGACCCAGTACTTC.

The CDR3 nucleotides read TGTGCCAGCAGCCGGGGACGAGAAGGAGGCTACACCTTC. This translates into CASSRGREGGYTF. The chain couples TRBV7-3 to TRBJ1-2; a possible D gene is TRBD1 (5 bases). The CDR3 has 13 residues. V was clipped by 5 bases and J by 8 bases, with 15 bases between them. Germline-derived CDR1 and CDR2 are SGHTA and FQGTGA.

This CDR3 reads CASSPDRSRNEQFF. CDR3 DNA sequence: TGCGCCAGCAGCCCGGACAGGTCCAGGAATGAGCAGTTCTTC. The chain joins TRBV5-1 to TRBJ2-1; the match to TRBD1 covers 7 bases. The CDR3 runs 14 residues. V lost 4 bases and J lost 7; bases outside the gene matches: 8. Germline lookup yields CDR1 SGHRS and CDR2 YFSETQ.

This clonotype was recorded a few times. The chain uses TRBV5-5 and TRBJ2-7; D possibly uses TRBD1 or TRBD2 (5 bases each). V lost 2 bases and J 1 base, leaving 13 bases between the germline ends. CDR3 length: 15 amino acids. CDR1 SGHKS and CDR2 YYEKEE come from the germline V gene (reference sequence). The CDR3 spells CASSFGPRGSYEQYF. CDR3 sequence (DNA): TGTGCCAGCAGCTTTGGCCCGAGGGGTTCCTACGAGCAGTACTTC. The variable domain in full, completed from reference TRBV5-5 and TRBJ2-7, reads DAGVTQSPTHLIKTRGQQVTLRCSPISGHKSVSWYQQVLGQGPQFIFQYYEKEERGRGNFPDRFSARQFPNYSSELNVNALLLGDSALYLCASSFGPRGSYEQYFGPGTRLTVT.

The chain combines TRBV20-1 with TRBJ1-6; D is possibly TRBD1 (5 bases). V lost 6 bases to trimming and J lost 7 bases, with 16 bases between them. Germline V CDR1 and CDR2: DFQATT, SNEGSKA (reference sequence). The CDR3 loop spans 14 amino acids. CDR3 in DNA: TGCAGTGCCGGGAGGGGCCAAGCCAATTCACCCCTCCACTTT. Its translation is CSAGRGQANSPLHF.

This chain connects TRBV7-2 to TRBJ1-2, with 7 positions matching TRBD1. Trimming cost V 9 bases and J 4 bases; bases outside gene matches: 8. CDR1 and CDR2 from the germline V gene are SGHTA and FQGNSA. This CDR3 spans 13 amino acids. The CDR3: CASLAGTVYGYTF. CDR3 nucleotide sequence: TGTGCCAGTCTGGCCGGGACAGTCTATGGCTACACCTTC.

There are a few counts of this clonotype. The chain combines TRBV7-9 with TRBJ2-7; 13 positions agree with TRBD2. The germline CDR1 and CDR2 sequences are SEHNR and FQNEAQ (reference sequence). CDR3 length equals 18 residues. Trimming at V came to 3 bases and at J to 0 bases, leaving 8 bases not matched to a gene. DNA for the CDR3: TGTGCCAGCAGCTTTCGGGGACTAGCGGGATCCAGCTCCTACGAGCAGTACTTC. Translating gives CASSFRGLAGSSSYEQYF.

This chain's CDR3 is CSADRVEGTEAFF. The CDR3 DNA is TGCAGCGCAGACAGGGTTGAAGGGACTGAAGCTTTCTTT. This sequence joins TRBV29-1 and TRBJ1-1; 7 bases agree with TRBD1. Germline trimming cut 7 bases from V and 5 bases from J; bases unmatched to any gene: 10. The germline V gene has CDR1 SQVTM and CDR2 ANQGSEA. CDR3 length equals 13 residues.

This clonotype was detected a few times. The chain combines TRBV7-9 with TRBJ2-5, with 8 nucleotides matching TRBD1. V trimming: 5 bases; J trimming: 4 bases; junction bases outside the gene matches: 3. Looked up from germline, CDR1 is SEHNR and CDR2 is FQNEAQ (reference sequence). The CDR3 length is 13 residues. The CDR3 DNA reads TGTGCCAGCAGCCATACAGGGGGAGAGACCCAGTACTTC. Protein sequence: CASSHTGGETQYF. The variable domain in full, with the rest retrieved from reference TRBV7-9 and TRBJ2-5, is DTGVSQNPRHKITKRGQNVTFRCDPISEHNRLYWYRQTLGQGPEFLTYFQNEAQLEKSRLLSDRFSAERPKGSFSTLEIQRTEQGDSAMYLCASSHTGGETQYFGPGTRLLVL.

The genes are TRBV7-2 and TRBJ1-2; TRBD1 matches at 7 bases. This CDR3 is 16 amino acids long. V shed 5 bases, J shed 1 base, and the junction held 10 bases outside the gene matches. Looked up from germline, CDR1 is SGHTA and CDR2 is FQGNSA. The CDR3 region is CASSPYPGQFNYGYTF. Written as DNA, the CDR3 is TGTGCCAGCAGCCCGTACCCGGGACAGTTTAACTATGGCTACACCTTC.

This clonotype was counted between two and nine times. The chain links TRBV12-3 or TRBV12-4 to TRBJ2-7; TRBD1 is a possible D gene (6 bases). The V and J ends lost 6 bases and 5 bases respectively, with 17 bases between them. There are 14 residues in the CDR3. CDR3 residues: CASSRGQSTHEQYF. The CDR3 DNA sequence: TGTGCCAGCAGCCGAGGACAGTCTACCCACGAGCAGTACTTC.

This clonotype was counted only a few times. The V call is TRBV5-1, the J call TRBJ2-5, with no clear D. The J call may be mistaken, given a closer DNA end match to TRBJ2-4. This CDR3 spans 18 amino acids. The germline CDR1 and CDR2 sequences are SGHRS and YFSETQ. The CDR3 DNA reads as TGCGCCAGCAGCTTGTACTGGATCTCTGTGGGGACCAAAAACATTCAGTACTTC. This translates into CASSLYWISVGTKNIQYF.

The table lists this clonotype with a few counts. This chain links TRBV7-4 with TRBJ2-4; D is perhaps TRBD1 (6 bases). Germline V lookup: CDR1 SGHVT, CDR2 SQSDAQ. With 3 bases removed from V and 7 bases from J, the gap between germline ends came to 10 bases. The CDR3 contains 13 residues. CDR3 sequence reads: CASSLLQGNIQYF. Written as DNA, the CDR3 is TGTGCCAGCAGCTTGTTGCAGGGGAACATTCAGTACTTC. Looking up the rest from reference TRBV7-4 and TRBJ2-4 gives the full variable domain: GAGVSQSPRYKVAKRGRDVALRCDSISGHVTLYWYRQTLGQGSEVLTYSQSDAQRDKSGRPSGRFSAERPERSVSTLKIQRTEQGDSAVYLCASSLLQGNIQYFGAGTRLSVL.

This clonotype came up a few times. The chain carries TRBV7-2 and TRBJ2-7; 7 bases align to TRBD1. The J call is doubtful: the DNA matches TRBJ2-4 better. Germline CDR1 and CDR2: SGHTA and FQGNSA. CDR3 length equals 15 residues. As DNA, the CDR3 is TGTGCCAGCAGCTTAGCTTCAGGGGGTTGGGGCATTCAGTACTTC. Protein sequence: CASSLASGGWGIQYF.

This clonotype was counted between two and nine times. This chain connects TRBV7-9 to TRBJ1-2; the match to TRBD1 covers 10 bases. Germline V CDR1 and CDR2: SEHNR, FQNEAQ (reference sequence). V shed 5 bases and J 6 bases; nucleotides not matched to a gene: 9. CDR3 length equals 15 residues. Here the CDR3 DNA reads TGTGCCAGCAGCCGGTTGGGGACAGGGGCGGATGGCTACACCTTC. Translation: CASSRLGTGADGYTF.

This chain links TRBV20-1 with TRBJ2-1; a weak D match, TRBD2 (7 bases). This CDR3 spans 18 amino acids. The germline gives CDR1 DFQATT, CDR2 SNEGSKA (reference sequence). V shed 1 base and J shed 0 bases, with 19 bases lying between them. This chain's CDR3 is CSARGGGGQKSSYNEQFF. CDR3 nucleotide sequence: TGCAGTGCTAGAGGCGGGGGAGGACAGAAAAGCTCCTACAATGAGCAGTTCTTC.

In this sample, this clonotype turned up a few times. Germline and junction disagree at one end, which may indicate a read error. The V call is TRBV4-1, the J call TRBJ2-7, with a weak D call TRBD1 (6 bases). The CDR3 runs to 17 residues. The germline V gene encodes CDR1 MGHRA and CDR2 YSYEKL. For the CDR3, the DNA is TGCGCCAGTAGCCCACAAGGGGGTGTGGGGGCGTCCTACGAGCAGTACTTC. Translated, it gives CASSPQGGVGASYEQYF.

V gene TRBV20-1 combines with J gene TRBJ2-1, with 7 bases lining up with TRBD1. Germline V gene data show CDR1 as DFQATT and CDR2 as SNEGSKA (reference sequence). CDR3 size: 13 residues. The J segment lost 8 bases and the V segment lost 8 bases, leaving 12 bases of the junction unmatched. Here the CDR3 DNA reads TGCAGTACCTCAGGGGGTATTAGCGATGAGCAGTTCTTC. It yields the protein CSTSGGISDEQFF.

The V and J genes are TRBV10-3 and TRBJ1-5; 10 nucleotides line up with TRBD1. Germline V gene sequence: CDR1 ENHRY, CDR2 SYGVKD. This CDR3 comprises 14 residues. V was pared by 10 bases and J by 5 bases, with 8 bases of the junction left unmatched. The CDR3 spells CATDRGRNDQPQHF. DNA for the CDR3: TGTGCCACAGACAGGGGGCGAAATGATCAGCCCCAGCATTTT.

This clonotype was found a few times. The chain uses TRBV29-1 and TRBJ2-1; tentative D call: TRBD2 (5 bases). This CDR3 has 14 residues. The germline V gene has CDR1 SQVTM and CDR2 ANQGSEA. Trimming removed 7 bases at V and 0 bases at J, with 13 bases between. CDR3 nucleotide sequence: TGCAGCGCCACCGATGGGAGCTCCTACAATGAGCAGTTCTTC. Translated: CSATDGSSYNEQFF.